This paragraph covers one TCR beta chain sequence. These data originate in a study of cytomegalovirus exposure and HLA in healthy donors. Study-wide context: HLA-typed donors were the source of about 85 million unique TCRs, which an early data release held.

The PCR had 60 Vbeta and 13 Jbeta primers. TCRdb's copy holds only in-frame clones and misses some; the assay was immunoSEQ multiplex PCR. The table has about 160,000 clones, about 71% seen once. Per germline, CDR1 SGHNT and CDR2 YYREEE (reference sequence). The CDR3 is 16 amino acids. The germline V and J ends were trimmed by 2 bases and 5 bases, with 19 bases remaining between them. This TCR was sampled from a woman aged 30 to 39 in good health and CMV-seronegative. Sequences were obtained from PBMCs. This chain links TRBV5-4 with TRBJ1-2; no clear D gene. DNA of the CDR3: TGTGCCAGCAGCTTATCACGAAGTACAGAAACTTATGGCTACACCTTC. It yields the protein CASSLSRSTETYGYTF.